This TCR beta chain originates from a study of T-cell reconstitution after alpha-beta-depleted transplantation in children. CDR1 is SEHNR, CDR2 FQNEAQ, per germline (reference sequence). Trimming left V 5 bases short and J 2 bases short, with 9 bases between. The CDR3 extends over 14 amino acids. The TCRbeta library incorporated unique molecular identifiers. From the PCR reads, TCRdb called clonotypes with MiXCR, one entry per CDR3 protein. The data contain nearly 550,000 distinct CDR3 sequences, around 17% of them singletons. The sample was PBMCs from the stem cell graft donor, taken from the stem cell graft. This clonotype originated in a human donor who donated a stem cell graft to a child with acute lymphoblastic leukemia. The chain uses TRBV7-9 and TRBJ1-4; the D gene is possibly TRBD1 (6 bases). Here the CDR3 DNA reads TGTGCCAGCAGCATAGGGGGGACTAATGAAAAACTGTTTTTT. It codes for CASSIGGTNEKLFF.